The 16 T cell receptor beta chains in this list originate from one sample, sequenced in a study of cytomegalovirus exposure and HLA in healthy donors. The PCR employed 60 Vbeta primers together with 13 Jbeta primers. The table came from immunoSEQ multiplex PCR; TCRdb's copy has only in-frame clones and leaves some out. The sample yields 80,000 to 100,000 clones, around 67% seen once. The sample taken for sequencing was PBMCs. The receptor set was obtained from a man aged 50-59 years in good health and CMV-seronegative.

The sample holds a few counts of this clone. The chain is built from TRBV10-3 and TRBJ2-3, with D perhaps TRBD1 (6 bases). Looked up from germline, CDR1 is ENHRY and CDR2 is SYGVKD. V was trimmed by 0 bases and J by 0 bases, leaving 10 bases between them. This CDR3 spans 16 amino acids. The CDR3 DNA reads as TGTGCCATCAGTGAGTCGGGGGCCGCTAGCACAGATACGCAGTATTTT. The encoded protein is CAISESGAASTDTQYF.

V usage is TRBV5-1 and J usage is TRBJ2-2; a possible D gene is TRBD2 (7 bases). V lost 1 base and J 0 bases, leaving 10 bases between the germline ends. Germline V lookup: CDR1 SGHRS, CDR2 YFSETQ. The CDR3 is made up of 16 amino acids. CDR3 bases: TGCGCCAGCAGCTTGCGGGGGGCCGCGAACACCGGGGAGCTGTTTTTT. It encodes CASSLRGAANTGELFF.

Details on this clone: Other DNA sequences of this sample code for an identical CDR3. V gene TRBV18 combines with J gene TRBJ2-7, with 7 bases matching TRBD2. J gave up 2 bases and V 3 bases, and 1 base lay outside the gene matches. The CDR3 has 13 amino acids. CDR1 is KGHSH, CDR2 LQKENI, per germline. The CDR3 region is CASSPGGTYEQYF. The CDR3 DNA follows: TGTGCCAGCTCACCGGGAGGGACCTACGAGCAGTACTTC.

The chain links TRBV18 to TRBJ2-2, with D unclear. The CDR3 extends over 14 amino acids. Germline assignment: CDR1 KGHSH and CDR2 LQKENI. The germline V and J ends were trimmed by 2 bases and 3 bases, with 7 bases remaining between them. The CDR3 protein is CASSPMADTGELFF. The CDR3 region has the DNA TGTGCCAGCTCACCAATGGCGGACACCGGGGAGCTGTTTTTT.

The chain recombines TRBV4-2 with TRBJ2-5, with D uncertain. The better agreement between TRBJ2-7 and the DNA end casts doubt on the J call. There are 13 residues in the CDR3. Germline CDR1 reads LGHNA; CDR2 reads YNFKEQ. CDR3 nucleotide sequence: TGTGCCAGCAGCCAAGAATTGCGCTACGAGCAGTACTTC. As protein: CASSQELRYEQYF.

The chain recombines TRBV7-9 with TRBJ1-1; D is perhaps TRBD1 (5 bases). V was shortened by 1 base and J by 2 bases, with 14 bases between the two germline ends. Germline values: CDR1 SEHNR, CDR2 FQNEAQ (reference sequence). The CDR3 loop spans 16 amino acids. CDR3 sequence: CASSLGGAGTNTEAFF. CDR3 bases: TGTGCCAGCAGCTTAGGCGGGGCGGGGACCAACACTGAAGCTTTCTTT.

This sequence joins TRBV29-1 and TRBJ1-2; the match to TRBD1 covers 9 bases. CDR1 SQVTM and CDR2 ANQGSEA come from the germline V gene. The junction had 5 bases not matched to a gene; V was cut back by 1 base and J by 5 bases. This CDR3 is 14 amino acids long. The CDR3 nucleotides are TGCAGCGTTGAAGCCGTGACAGGGGGGTATGGCTACACCTTC. Amino acid sequence: CSVEAVTGGYGYTF.

V gene TRBV18 combines with J gene TRBJ2-7; D possibly corresponds to TRBD2 (5 bases). The CDR3 has 13 residues. Germline V gives CDR1 KGHSH, CDR2 LQKENI. Trimming cost V 1 base and J 6 bases, with 10 bases left between them. CDR3 protein: CASSPQGALEQYF. CDR3 nucleotides: TGTGCCAGCTCACCACAGGGAGCCCTCGAGCAGTACTTC.

The genes are TRBV6-5 and TRBJ2-5; D is possibly TRBD1 (6 bases). The CDR3 loop spans 14 amino acids. Germline V gene lookup returns CDR1 MNHEY and CDR2 SVGAGI. With 6 bases removed from V and 1 base from J, the gap between germline ends came to 12 bases. The CDR3 spells CASRNRDLQETQYF. CDR3 in DNA: TGTGCCAGCAGAAACAGGGATCTCCAAGAGACCCAGTACTTC.

The V gene is TRBV5-6, the J gene TRBJ2-5; 7 bases agree with TRBD2. The end of the DNA aligns better with TRBJ2-7, so the J call may be wrong. This CDR3 is 16 amino acids long. From germline, CDR1 is SGHDT and CDR2 YYEEEE. The CDR3: CASSLVWGGSSYEQYF. In DNA form, the CDR3 reads TGTGCCAGCAGCTTGGTTTGGGGGGGAAGCTCCTACGAGCAGTACTTC.

Remarks on this clone: Distinct nucleotide sequences in the sample also encode this CDR3. The chain uses TRBV6-6 and TRBJ2-5; D gene ambiguous. Germline V gene sequence: CDR1 MNHNY, CDR2 SVGAGI (reference sequence). V gave up 0 bases and J gave up 4 bases, with 3 bases separating them. The CDR3 is made up of 12 amino acids. The CDR3 is CASSYSRETQYF. The CDR3 nucleotides read TGTGCCAGCAGTTACTCGAGAGAGACCCAGTACTTC.

This clone was seen only a few times. The rearrangement links TRBV5-4 to TRBJ2-1; no definite D call. Germline values: CDR1 SGHNT, CDR2 YYREEE (reference sequence). The ends were cut back, 1 base at V and 6 bases at J, with 8 bases in the middle. There are 13 residues in the CDR3. CDR3 nucleotide sequence: TGTGCCAGCAGCTTGTATTCCGGCAATGAGCAGTTCTTC. Encoded protein: CASSLYSGNEQFF.

The V and J genes are TRBV5-1 and TRBJ2-7; 11 nucleotides line up with TRBD1. V trimming: 4 bases; J trimming: 5 bases; junction bases outside the gene matches: 8. The germline gives CDR1 SGHRS, CDR2 YFSETQ. The CDR3 length is 15 residues. CDR3 nucleotides: TGCGCCAGCAGCGTCGGGACAGGGGGGTTCGACGAGCAGTACTTC. As protein: CASSVGTGGFDEQYF.

This chain connects TRBV5-5 to TRBJ2-7; 12 nucleotides line up with TRBD1. This CDR3 spans 15 amino acids. Looked up from germline, CDR1 is SGHKS and CDR2 is YYEKEE (reference sequence). With V trimmed by 2 bases and J by 9 bases, 9 bases remained unmatched. The CDR3 loop reads CASSFAGTGGDGQYF. DNA for the CDR3: TGTGCCAGCAGCTTCGCCGGGACAGGGGGCGACGGGCAGTACTTC.

The chain couples TRBV28 to TRBJ2-1, with TRBD2 matching over 7 bases. This CDR3 contains 16 residues. J was trimmed by 2 bases and V by 10 bases; bases with no gene match: 14. Germline CDR1 is MDHEN and CDR2 is SYDVKM. The CDR3 nucleotides are TGTGCCACCGAACAAACGGGAGGCGGGACCTACAATGAGCAGTTCTTC. It specifies CATEQTGGGTYNEQFF.

V gene TRBV5-1 combines with J gene TRBJ2-2; D is perhaps TRBD1 (5 bases). This CDR3 has 16 amino acids. Germline V lookup: CDR1 SGHRS, CDR2 YFSETQ. V was trimmed by 0 bases and J by 3 bases, leaving 12 bases between them. CDR3 sequence: CASSLGFQGYTGELFF. The CDR3 DNA sequence: TGCGCCAGCAGCTTGGGGTTCCAGGGATACACCGGGGAGCTGTTTTTT.